This note documents a single TCR beta chain sequence. Its specificity is not known. Use of 60 Vbeta and 13 Jbeta primers characterized the PCR. Sequencing used immunoSEQ multiplex PCR; TCRdb keeps in-frame clones, though not all of them. Among 120,000 to 150,000 clones, 70% were seen once, and the ten largest hold 1.5% to 2%. The germline CDR1 and CDR2 sequences are GTSNPN and SVGIG (reference sequence). With 4 bases removed from V and 4 bases from J, the gap between germline ends came to 14 bases. The CDR3 loop spans 14 amino acids. This record comes from a study of cytomegalovirus exposure and HLA in healthy donors. Points from the study as a whole: Reports showed the classifier diagnosing cytomegalovirus status with high specificity and sensitivity. The study put 150 or so TCR beta chains on its list as cytomegalovirus-associated. Analyzed later, most CMV-associated TCR beta chains appeared HLA-restricted.

The sequence derives from a woman under 40 in good health and CMV-seronegative. The sample comprised PBMCs. The genes are TRBV30 and TRBJ2-1; D uncertain. As DNA, the CDR3 is TGTGCCTGGACCCGAGACAACCTTTACAATGAGCAGTTCTTC. Translated: CAWTRDNLYNEQFF.